This T cell receptor (beta chain) derives from a study of blood T cells in healthy people across ages. Study-level results: The CMV status of each donor remained undetermined, and this could have confounded shifts in expanded clonotypes.

Healthy Caucasian individuals from Russia aged roughly 6 to 90 served as donors. Every donor contributed 7.5 to 10 milliliters of peripheral blood by blood draw. Using a J-beta primer mix together with a sample-barcoded 5' primer, a second PCR was run for roughly 7 to 12 cycles. TCRdb independently ran MiXCR on the 5' RACE reads; one entry per CDR3 protein. The sample consists of roughly 900,000 distinct CDR3 sequences, roughly 50% of them appearing once. This clonotype has only a few counts. Its antigen is not known. Per the germline V gene, CDR1 is MGHRA and CDR2 is YSYEKL. The CDR3 runs 16 residues. The germline V and J ends were trimmed by 5 bases and 6 bases, with 20 bases remaining between them.

This receptor was obtained from a man aged 30 to 45 in good health. The chain couples TRBV4-1 to TRBJ2-4, with D uncertain. The sample was blood. The CDR3 protein is CASSASPRKLLNIQYF. As DNA, the CDR3 is TGCGCCAGCAGCGCTTCCCCGCGGAAACTCCTAAACATTCAGTACTTC.